What follows describes a single T cell receptor (beta chain). This record comes from a study of blood T cell repertoires in COVID-19. Across the whole study: Sites across the United States, Italy and Spain contributed samples from acute and convalescent COVID-19. From T cells, B-cell-depleted T cells, or PBMCs came the material, which was cDNA or gDNA.

The CDR3 is made up of 13 amino acids. The germline CDR1 and CDR2 sequences are SGHRS and YFSETQ. J gave up 4 bases and V 5 bases, and 3 bases lay outside the gene matches. Authors' data handling: Reference gene primer amplification gave estimated nucleated cell counts. The data were produced by immunoSEQ multiplex PCR, yet TCRdb's version contains in-frame clones alone and is incomplete. The V and J calls and clone size come from that table; D and trimming were worked out from the DNA. The sample consists of 200,000 to 250,000 clones, approximately 80% of them appearing once. V and J are TRBV5-1 and TRBJ1-1; 9 nucleotides match TRBD1. The TCR sequence derives from a woman aged 40 to 49 who had recovered from COVID-19. The specimen was peripheral blood. CDR3 DNA sequence: TGCGCCAGCAGACAGGGGGCCGCCACTGAAGCTTTCTTT. Translated, it gives CASRQGAATEAFF.